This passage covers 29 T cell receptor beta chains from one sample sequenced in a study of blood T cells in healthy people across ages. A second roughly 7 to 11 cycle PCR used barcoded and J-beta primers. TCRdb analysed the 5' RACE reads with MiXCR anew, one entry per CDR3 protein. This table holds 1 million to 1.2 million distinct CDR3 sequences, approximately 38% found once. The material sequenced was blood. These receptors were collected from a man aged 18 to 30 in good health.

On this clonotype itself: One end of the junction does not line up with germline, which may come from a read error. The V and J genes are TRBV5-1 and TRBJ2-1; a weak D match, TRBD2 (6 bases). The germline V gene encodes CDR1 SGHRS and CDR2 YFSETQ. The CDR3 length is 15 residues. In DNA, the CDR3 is TGTGCCAGCAGCCCAGAGGTGGGAGGCTACAATGAGCAGTTCTTC. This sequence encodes CASSPEVGGYNEQFF.

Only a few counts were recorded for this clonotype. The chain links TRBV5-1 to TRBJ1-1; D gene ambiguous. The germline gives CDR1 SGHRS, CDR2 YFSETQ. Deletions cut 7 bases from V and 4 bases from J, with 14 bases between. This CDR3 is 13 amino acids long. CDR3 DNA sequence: TGCGCCAGCGGAACGCCTGAACTCACTGAAGCTTTCTTT. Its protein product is CASGTPELTEAFF.

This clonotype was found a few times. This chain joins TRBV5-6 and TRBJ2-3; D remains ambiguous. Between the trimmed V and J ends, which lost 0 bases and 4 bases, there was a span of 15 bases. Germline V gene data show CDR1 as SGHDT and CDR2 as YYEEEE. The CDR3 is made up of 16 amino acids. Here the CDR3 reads CASSLGPPFLADTQYF. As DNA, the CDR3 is TGTGCCAGCAGCTTGGGCCCTCCCTTCCTCGCAGATACGCAGTATTTT.

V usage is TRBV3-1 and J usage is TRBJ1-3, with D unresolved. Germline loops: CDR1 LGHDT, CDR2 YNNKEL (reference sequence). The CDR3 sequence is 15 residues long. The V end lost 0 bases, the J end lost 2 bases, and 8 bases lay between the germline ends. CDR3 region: CASSQERHTGNTIYF. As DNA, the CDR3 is TGTGCCAGCAGCCAAGAGAGGCACACTGGAAACACCATATATTTT.

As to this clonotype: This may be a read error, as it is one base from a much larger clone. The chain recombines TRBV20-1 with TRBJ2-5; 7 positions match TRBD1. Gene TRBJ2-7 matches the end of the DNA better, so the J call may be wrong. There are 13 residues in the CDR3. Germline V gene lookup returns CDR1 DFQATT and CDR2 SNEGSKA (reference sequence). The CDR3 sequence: CSAPDRSPYEQYF. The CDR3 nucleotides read TGCAGTGCCCCGGACAGGTCTCCCTACGAGCAGTACTTC.

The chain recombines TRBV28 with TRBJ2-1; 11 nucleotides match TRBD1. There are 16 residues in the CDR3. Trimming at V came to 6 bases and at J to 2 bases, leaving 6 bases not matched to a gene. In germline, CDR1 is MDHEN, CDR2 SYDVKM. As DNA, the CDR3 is TGTGCCAGCAGCGGGGACAGGGGGAAGCCCTACAATGAGCAGTTCTTC. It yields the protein CASSGDRGKPYNEQFF.

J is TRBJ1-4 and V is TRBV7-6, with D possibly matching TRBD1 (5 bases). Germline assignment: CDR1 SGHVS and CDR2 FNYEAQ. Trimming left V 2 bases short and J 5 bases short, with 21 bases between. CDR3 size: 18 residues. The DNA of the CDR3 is TGTGCCAGCAGCTTACAGTATAGGGGCAGGGACCCAAATGAAAAACTGTTTTTT. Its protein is CASSLQYRGRDPNEKLFF.

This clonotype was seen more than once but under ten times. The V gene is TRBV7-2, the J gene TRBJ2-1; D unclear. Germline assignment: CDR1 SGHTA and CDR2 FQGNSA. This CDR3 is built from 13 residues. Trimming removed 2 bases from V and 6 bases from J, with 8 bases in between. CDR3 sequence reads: CASSLIVGNEQFF. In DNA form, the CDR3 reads TGTGCCAGCAGCTTAATAGTTGGCAATGAGCAGTTCTTC.

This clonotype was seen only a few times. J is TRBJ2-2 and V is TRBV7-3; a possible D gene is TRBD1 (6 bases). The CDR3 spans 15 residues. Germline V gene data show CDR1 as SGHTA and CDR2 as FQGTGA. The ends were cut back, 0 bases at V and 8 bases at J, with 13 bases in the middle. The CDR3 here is CASSLTVTGRGELFF. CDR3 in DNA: TGTGCCAGCAGCTTAACCGTCACAGGGCGAGGGGAGCTGTTTTTT.

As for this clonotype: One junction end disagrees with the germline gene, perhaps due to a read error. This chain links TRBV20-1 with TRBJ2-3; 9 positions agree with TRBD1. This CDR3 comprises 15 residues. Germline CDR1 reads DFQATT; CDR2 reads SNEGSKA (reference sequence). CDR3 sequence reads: CSARVTGGDLDAQYF. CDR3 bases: TGCAGTGCTAGGGTCACAGGGGGCGACCTAGATGCGCAGTATTTT.

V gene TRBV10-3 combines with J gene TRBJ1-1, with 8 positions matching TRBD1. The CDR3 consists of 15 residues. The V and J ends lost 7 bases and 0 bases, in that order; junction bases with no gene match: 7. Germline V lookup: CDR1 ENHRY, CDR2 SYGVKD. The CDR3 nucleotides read TGTGCCATCACGAGCATACAGGGGGTGAACACTGAAGCTTTCTTT. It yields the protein CAITSIQGVNTEAFF.

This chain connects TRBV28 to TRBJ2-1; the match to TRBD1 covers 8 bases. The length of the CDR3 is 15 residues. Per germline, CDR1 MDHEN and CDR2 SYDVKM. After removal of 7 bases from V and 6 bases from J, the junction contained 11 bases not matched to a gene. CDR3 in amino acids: CASKATGTGLNEQFF. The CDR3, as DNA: TGTGCCAGCAAAGCGACCGGGACAGGTCTCAATGAGCAGTTCTTC.

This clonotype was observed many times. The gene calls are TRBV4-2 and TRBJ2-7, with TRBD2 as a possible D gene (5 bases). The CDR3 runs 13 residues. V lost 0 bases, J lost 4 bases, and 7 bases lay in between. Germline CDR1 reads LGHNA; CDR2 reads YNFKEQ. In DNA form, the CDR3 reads TGTGCCAGCAGCCAAGAACGGGGTTACGAGCAGTACTTC. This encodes CASSQERGYEQYF.

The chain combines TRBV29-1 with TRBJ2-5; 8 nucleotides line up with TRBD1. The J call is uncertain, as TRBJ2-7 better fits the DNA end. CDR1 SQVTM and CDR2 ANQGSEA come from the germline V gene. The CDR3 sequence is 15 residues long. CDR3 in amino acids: CSVAQGAWAPYEQYF. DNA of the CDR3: TGCAGCGTTGCTCAGGGGGCATGGGCTCCCTACGAGCAGTACTTC.

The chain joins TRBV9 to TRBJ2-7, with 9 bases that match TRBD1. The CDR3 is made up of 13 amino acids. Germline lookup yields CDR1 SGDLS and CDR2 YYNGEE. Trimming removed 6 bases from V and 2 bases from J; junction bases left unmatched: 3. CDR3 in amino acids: CASIRDRAYEQYF. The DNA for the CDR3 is TGTGCCAGCATCCGGGACAGGGCCTACGAGCAGTACTTC.

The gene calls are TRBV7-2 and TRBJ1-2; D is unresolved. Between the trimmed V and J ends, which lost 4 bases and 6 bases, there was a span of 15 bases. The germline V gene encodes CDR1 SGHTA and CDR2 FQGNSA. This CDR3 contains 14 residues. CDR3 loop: CASSSGMGDNGYTF. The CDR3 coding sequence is TGTGCCAGCAGCTCGGGTATGGGTGATAATGGCTACACCTTC.

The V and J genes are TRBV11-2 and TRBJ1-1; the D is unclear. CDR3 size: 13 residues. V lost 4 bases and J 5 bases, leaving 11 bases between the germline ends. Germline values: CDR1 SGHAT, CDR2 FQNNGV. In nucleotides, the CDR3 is TGTGCCAGCAGCTCTCGGGCTAGTACTGAAGCTTTCTTT. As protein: CASSSRASTEAFF.

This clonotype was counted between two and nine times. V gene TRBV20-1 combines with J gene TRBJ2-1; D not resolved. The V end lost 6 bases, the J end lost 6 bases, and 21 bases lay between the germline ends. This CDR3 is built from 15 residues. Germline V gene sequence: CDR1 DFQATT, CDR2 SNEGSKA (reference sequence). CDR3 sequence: CSARIWLDSGNEQFF. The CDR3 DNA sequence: TGCAGTGCCAGGATATGGCTGGATAGTGGCAATGAGCAGTTCTTC.

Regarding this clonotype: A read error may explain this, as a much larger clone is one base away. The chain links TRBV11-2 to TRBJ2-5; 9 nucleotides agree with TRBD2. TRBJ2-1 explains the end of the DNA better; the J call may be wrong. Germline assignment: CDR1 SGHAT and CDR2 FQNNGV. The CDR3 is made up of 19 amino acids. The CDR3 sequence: CASSLDHPSGVYDQETQFF. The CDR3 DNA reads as TGTGCCAGCAGCTTAGATCATCCTAGCGGGGTATACGATCAAGAGACCCAGTTCTTC.

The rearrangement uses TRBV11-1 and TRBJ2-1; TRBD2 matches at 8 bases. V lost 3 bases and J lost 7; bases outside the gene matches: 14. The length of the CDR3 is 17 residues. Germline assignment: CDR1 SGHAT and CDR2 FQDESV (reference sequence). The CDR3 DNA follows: TGTGCCAGCAGCTTTGGCGGGGGGACCCGGTGGGGTAATGAGCAGTTCTTC. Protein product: CASSFGGGTRWGNEQFF.

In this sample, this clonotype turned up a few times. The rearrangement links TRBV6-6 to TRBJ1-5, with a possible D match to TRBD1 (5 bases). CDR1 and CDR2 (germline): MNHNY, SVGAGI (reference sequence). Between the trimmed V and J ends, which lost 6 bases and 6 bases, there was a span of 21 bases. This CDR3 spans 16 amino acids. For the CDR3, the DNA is TGTGCCAGCAGAGAACCCGGGGGGGAACTGAGTCAGCCCCAGCATTTT. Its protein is CASREPGGELSQPQHF.

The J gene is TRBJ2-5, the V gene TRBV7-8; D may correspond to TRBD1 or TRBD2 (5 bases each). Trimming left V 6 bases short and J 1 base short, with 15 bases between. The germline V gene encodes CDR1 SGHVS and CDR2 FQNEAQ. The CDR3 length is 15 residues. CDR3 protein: CASSLRDRFQETQYF. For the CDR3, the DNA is TGTGCCAGCAGTCTCCGGGACCGCTTCCAAGAGACCCAGTACTTC.

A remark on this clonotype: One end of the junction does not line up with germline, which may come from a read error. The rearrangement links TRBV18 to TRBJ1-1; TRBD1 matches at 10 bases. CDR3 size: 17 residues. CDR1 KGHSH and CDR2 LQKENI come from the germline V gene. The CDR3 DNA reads TGTGCCGGCTCACCTTTAAGGGACAGGGGACCCAACACTGAAGCTTTCTTT. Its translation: CAGSPLRDRGPNTEAFF.

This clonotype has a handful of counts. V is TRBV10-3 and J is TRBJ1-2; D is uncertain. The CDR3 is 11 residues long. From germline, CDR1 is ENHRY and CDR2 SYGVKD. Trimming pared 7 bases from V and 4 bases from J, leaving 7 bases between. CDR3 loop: CAINDFYGYTF. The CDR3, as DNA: TGTGCCATCAACGACTTCTATGGCTACACCTTC.

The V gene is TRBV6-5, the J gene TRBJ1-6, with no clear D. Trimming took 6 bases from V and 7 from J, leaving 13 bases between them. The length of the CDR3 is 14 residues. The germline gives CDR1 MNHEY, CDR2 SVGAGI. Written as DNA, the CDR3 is TGTGCCAGCAGCCGCACCCTTAGAAATTCACCCCTCCACTTT. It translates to CASSRTLRNSPLHF.

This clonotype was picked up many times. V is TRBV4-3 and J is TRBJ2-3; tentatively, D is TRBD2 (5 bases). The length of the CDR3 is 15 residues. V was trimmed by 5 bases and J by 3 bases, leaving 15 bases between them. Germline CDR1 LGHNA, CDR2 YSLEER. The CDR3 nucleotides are TGCGCCAGCAGCAGTCGGGGAGTGGGTACAGATACGCAGTATTTT. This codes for CASSSRGVGTDTQYF.

Written as DNA, the CDR3 is TGTGCCAGCAGCTTAGGGGTTCCTGAAGCTTTCTTT. Protein product: CASSLGVPEAFF. The chain carries TRBV7-2 and TRBJ1-1; no reliable D call. There are 12 residues in the CDR3. Germline V gives CDR1 SGHTA, CDR2 FQGNSA. V was pared by 1 base and J by 6 bases, with 6 bases between.

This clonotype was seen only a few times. CDR3 sequence reads: CSVGPGHTDTQYF. The DNA for the CDR3 is TGCAGCGTTGGTCCAGGGCACACAGATACGCAGTATTTT. This rearrangement joins TRBV29-1 to TRBJ2-3, with a weak D call TRBD1 (5 bases). Deletions cut 4 bases from V and 2 bases from J, with 10 bases between. The germline gives CDR1 SQVTM, CDR2 ANQGSEA. The CDR3 sequence is 13 residues long.

Here the CDR3 DNA reads TGTGCCAGTAGTATTAAAGAGGACAGGGGGCTAGACAATGAGCAGTTCTTC. It translates to CASSIKEDRGLDNEQFF. The chain has TRBV19 and TRBJ2-1, with 11 bases lining up with TRBD1. The germline gives CDR1 LNHDA, CDR2 SQIVND (reference sequence). The CDR3 contains 17 residues. V trimming: 3 bases; J trimming: 5 bases; junction bases outside the gene matches: 9.